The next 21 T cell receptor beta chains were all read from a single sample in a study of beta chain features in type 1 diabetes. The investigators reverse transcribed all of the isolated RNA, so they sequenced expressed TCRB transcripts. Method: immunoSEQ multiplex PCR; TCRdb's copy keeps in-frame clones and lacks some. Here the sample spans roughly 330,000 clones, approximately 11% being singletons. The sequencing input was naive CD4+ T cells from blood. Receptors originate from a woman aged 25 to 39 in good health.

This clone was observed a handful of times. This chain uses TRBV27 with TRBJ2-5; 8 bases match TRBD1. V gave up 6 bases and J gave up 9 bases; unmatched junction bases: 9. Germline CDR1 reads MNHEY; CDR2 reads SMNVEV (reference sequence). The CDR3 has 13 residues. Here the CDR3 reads CASRQGGSVAQYF. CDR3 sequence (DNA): TGTGCCAGCAGACAGGGGGGTAGTGTGGCCCAGTACTTC.

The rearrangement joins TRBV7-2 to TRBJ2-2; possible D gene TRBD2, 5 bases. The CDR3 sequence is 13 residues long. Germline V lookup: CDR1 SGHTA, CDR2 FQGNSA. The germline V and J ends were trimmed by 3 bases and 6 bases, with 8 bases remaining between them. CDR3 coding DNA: TGTGCCAGCAGCTTCGGGGATTCCGGGGAGCTGTTTTTT. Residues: CASSFGDSGELFF. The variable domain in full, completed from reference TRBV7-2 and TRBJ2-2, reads GAGVSQSPSNKVTEKGKDVELRCDPISGHTALYWYRQSLGQGLEFLIYFQGNSAPDKSGLPSDRFSAERTGGSVSTLTIQRTQQEDSAVYLCASSFGDSGELFFGEGSRLTVL.

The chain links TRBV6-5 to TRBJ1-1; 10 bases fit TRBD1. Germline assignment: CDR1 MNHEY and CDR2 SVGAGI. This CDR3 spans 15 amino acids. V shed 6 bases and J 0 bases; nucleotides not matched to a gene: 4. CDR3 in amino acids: CASSKDRGLNTEAFF. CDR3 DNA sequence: TGTGCCAGCAGCAAGGACAGGGGGTTGAACACTGAAGCTTTCTTT.

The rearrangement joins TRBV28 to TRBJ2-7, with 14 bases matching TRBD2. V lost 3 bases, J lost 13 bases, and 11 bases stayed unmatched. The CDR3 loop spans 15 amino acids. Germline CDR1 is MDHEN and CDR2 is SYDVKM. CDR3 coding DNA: TGTGCCAGCAGTTTGCCGGGACTAGCGGGAGCTTGGTATTACTTC. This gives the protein CASSLPGLAGAWYYF. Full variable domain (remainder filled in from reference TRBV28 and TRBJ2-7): DVKVTQSSRYLVKRTGEKVFLECVQDMDHENMFWYRQDPGLGLRLIYFSYDVKMKEKGDIPEGYSVSREKKERFSLILESASTNQTSMYLCASSLPGLAGAWYYFGPGTRLTVT.

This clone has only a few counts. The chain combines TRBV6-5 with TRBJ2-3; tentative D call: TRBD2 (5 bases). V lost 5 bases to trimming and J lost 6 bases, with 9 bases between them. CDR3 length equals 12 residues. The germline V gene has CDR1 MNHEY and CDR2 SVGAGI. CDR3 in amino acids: CASSEWRDTQYF. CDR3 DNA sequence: TGTGCCAGCAGTGAATGGAGGGATACGCAGTATTTT.

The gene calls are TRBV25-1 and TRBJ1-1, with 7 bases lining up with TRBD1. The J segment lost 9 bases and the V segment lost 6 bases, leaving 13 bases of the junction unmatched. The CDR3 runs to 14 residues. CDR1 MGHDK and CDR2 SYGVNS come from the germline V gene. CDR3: CASRPTDRKGKAFF. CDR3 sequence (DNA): TGTGCCAGCAGGCCGACGGACAGGAAAGGGAAAGCTTTCTTT.

CDR3 amino acids: CASDHAGVNNEQFF. The DNA of the CDR3 is TGTGCCAGCGATCACGCAGGGGTCAACAATGAGCAGTTCTTC. The chain uses TRBV2 and TRBJ2-1, with D maybe TRBD1 (6 bases). Trimming stripped 8 bases from V and 5 bases from J, with 16 bases between. The CDR3 is made up of 14 amino acids. Germline V gives CDR1 SNHLY, CDR2 FYNNEI.

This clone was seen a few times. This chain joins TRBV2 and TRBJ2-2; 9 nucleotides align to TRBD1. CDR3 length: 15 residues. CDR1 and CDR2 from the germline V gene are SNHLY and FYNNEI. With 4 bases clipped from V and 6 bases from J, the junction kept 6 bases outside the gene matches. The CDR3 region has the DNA TGTGCCAGCAGTGCGGGACAGGGTAGGGCCGGGGAGCTGTTTTTT. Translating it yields CASSAGQGRAGELFF.

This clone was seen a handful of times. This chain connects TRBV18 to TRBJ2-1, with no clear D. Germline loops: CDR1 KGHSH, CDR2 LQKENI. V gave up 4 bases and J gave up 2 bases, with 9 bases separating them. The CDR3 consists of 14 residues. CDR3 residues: CASSRGEPYNEQFF. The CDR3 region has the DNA TGTGCCAGCTCACGCGGAGAGCCCTACAATGAGCAGTTCTTC.

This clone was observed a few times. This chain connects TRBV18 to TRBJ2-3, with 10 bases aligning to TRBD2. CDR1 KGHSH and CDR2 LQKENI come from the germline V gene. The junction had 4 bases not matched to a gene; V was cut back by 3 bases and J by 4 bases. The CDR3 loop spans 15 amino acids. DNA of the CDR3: TGTGCCAGCTCACCTGCTAGCGGGAGCCCAGATACGCAGTATTTT. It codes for CASSPASGSPDTQYF.

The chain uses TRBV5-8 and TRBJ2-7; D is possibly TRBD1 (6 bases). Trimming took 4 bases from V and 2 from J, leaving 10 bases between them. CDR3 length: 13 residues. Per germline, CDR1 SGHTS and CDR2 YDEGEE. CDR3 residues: CASSKTGPYEQYF. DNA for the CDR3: TGTGCCAGCAGCAAGACAGGCCCCTACGAGCAGTACTTC.

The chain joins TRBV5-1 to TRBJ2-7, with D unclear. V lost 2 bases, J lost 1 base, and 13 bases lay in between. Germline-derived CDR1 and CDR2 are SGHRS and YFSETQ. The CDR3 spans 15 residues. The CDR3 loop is CASSFESTESYEQYF. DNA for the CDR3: TGCGCCAGCAGCTTCGAGAGCACAGAGTCCTACGAGCAGTACTTC. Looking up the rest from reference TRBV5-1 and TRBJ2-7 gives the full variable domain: KAGVTQTPRYLIKTRGQQVTLSCSPISGHRSVSWYQQTPGQGLQFLFEYFSETQRNKGNFPGRFSGRQFSNSRSEMNVSTLELGDSALYLCASSFESTESYEQYFGPGTRLTVT.

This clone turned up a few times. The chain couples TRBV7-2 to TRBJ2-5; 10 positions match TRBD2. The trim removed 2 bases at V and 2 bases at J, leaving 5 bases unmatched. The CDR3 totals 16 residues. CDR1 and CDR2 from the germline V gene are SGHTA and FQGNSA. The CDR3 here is CASSLIGTSAQETQYF. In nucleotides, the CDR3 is TGTGCCAGCAGCTTAATCGGGACTAGCGCGCAAGAGACCCAGTACTTC.

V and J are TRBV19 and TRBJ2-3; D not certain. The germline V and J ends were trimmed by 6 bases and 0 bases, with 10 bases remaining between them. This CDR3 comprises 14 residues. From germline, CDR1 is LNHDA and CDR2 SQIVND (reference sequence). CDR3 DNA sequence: TGTGCCAGTAGAAGGCAGGCTAGCACAGATACGCAGTATTTT. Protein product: CASRRQASTDTQYF.

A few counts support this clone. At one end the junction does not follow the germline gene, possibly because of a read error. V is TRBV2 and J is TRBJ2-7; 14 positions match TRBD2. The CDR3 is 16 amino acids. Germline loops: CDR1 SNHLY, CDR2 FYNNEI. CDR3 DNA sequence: TGTGCCAGCAGGGACTCAAACGGACTAGCGGGAGGTCCCTTACTCTTC. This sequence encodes CASRDSNGLAGGPLLF.

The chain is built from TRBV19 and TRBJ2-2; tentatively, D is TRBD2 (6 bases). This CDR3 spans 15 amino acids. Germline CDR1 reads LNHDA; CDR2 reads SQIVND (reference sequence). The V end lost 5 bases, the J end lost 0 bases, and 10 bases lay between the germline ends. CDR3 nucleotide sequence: TGTGCCAGTAGTGGCGGGAACGCGAACACCGGGGAGCTGTTTTTT. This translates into CASSGGNANTGELFF. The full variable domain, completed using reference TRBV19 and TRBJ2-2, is DGGITQSPKYLFRKEGQNVTLSCEQNLNHDAMYWYRQDPGQGLRLIYYSQIVNDFQKGDIAEGYSVSREKKESFPLTVTSAQKNPTAFYLCASSGGNANTGELFFGEGSRLTVL.

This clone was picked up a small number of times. The CDR3 protein is CATSRDGVFEQFF. DNA of the CDR3: TGTGCCACCAGCAGAGATGGAGTTTTTGAGCAGTTCTTC. This chain connects TRBV15 to TRBJ2-1; no definite D call. Germline V gene sequence: CDR1 LNHNV, CDR2 YYDKDF (reference sequence). V gave up 0 bases and J gave up 9 bases, with 9 bases separating them. The CDR3 spans 13 residues.

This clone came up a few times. The chain's CDR3 is CSVGSGVDEQFF. CDR3 DNA: TGCAGCGTTGGGTCAGGGGTCGATGAGCAGTTCTTC. This chain links TRBV29-1 with TRBJ2-1; a possible D gene is TRBD1 (6 bases). CDR1 is SQVTM, CDR2 ANQGSEA, per germline. The CDR3 has 12 residues. V lost 4 bases and J lost 8, with 12 bases in between.

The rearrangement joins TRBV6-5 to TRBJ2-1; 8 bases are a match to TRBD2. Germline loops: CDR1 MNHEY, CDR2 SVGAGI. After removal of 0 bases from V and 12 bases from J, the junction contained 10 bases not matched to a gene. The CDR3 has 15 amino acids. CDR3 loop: CASSYSSGGPLAQFF. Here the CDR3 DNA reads TGTGCCAGCAGTTACTCGAGCGGGGGACCCCTGGCGCAGTTCTTC.

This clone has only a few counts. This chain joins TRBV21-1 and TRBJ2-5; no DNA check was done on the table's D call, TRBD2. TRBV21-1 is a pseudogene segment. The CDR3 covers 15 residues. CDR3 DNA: TGTGCCAGCACCAAGAAGCGGGAGCATCAAGAGACCCAGTACTTC. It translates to CASTKKREHQETQYF.

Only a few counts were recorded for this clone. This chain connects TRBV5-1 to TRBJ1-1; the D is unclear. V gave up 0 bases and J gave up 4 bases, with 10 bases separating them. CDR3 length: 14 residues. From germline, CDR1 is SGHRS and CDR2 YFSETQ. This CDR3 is CASSLDTRSTEAFF. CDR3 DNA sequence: TGCGCCAGCAGCTTGGACACGAGGAGCACTGAAGCTTTCTTT.